This paragraph covers one TCR beta chain sequence. These data come from a study of identical twins. A universal primer site was added by template switching, and unique molecular identifiers were carried by the cDNA. TCRdb used MiXCR to reprocess the 5' RACE reads, holding one entry per CDR3 protein. The sample has hundreds of thousands of distinct CDR3 sequences; about 18% are singletons. The germline V gene encodes CDR1 SEHNR and CDR2 FQNEAQ (reference sequence). The CDR3 is made up of 14 amino acids. With V trimmed by 3 bases and J by 4 bases, 3 bases remained unmatched. A further study also used this sample, focusing on T cells expressing NK-cell markers. Turning to that study: About six donors carried dominant NKG2C+ clonotypes that made up about 1.0-7.0% of their CD8+ T cells.

Sequencing was performed on PBMCs. The rearrangement uses TRBV7-9 and TRBJ2-3; 8 nucleotides align to TRBD1. The origin of this receptor is a woman aged 18-29 years in good health. CDR3 sequence (DNA): TGTGCCAGCAGCTTTTCAGGGGGCCCAGATACGCAGTATTTT. It encodes CASSFSGGPDTQYF.